Given below is one T cell receptor beta chain in context. These data belong to a study of blood T cell repertoires in COVID-19. Study overall: There were acute and convalescent COVID-19 samples, and they came from the United States, Italy and Spain. PBMCs, B-cell-depleted T cells, or T cells provided the cDNA or gDNA that made up the material.

Looked up from germline, CDR1 is SGHRS and CDR2 is YFSETQ. The CDR3 is 15 residues long. Losses at the gene ends were 0 bases for V and 9 bases for J; bases not matched to a gene: 12. Original processing notes: Researchers report that nucleated cell counts were estimated from reference gene primer amplification. TCRdb's copy holds only in-frame clones and misses some; the assay was immunoSEQ multiplex PCR. V and J calls and clone size are as listed in that table; D and trimming were resolved from the DNA. This repertoire shows approximately 260,000 clones, around 85% found once; its top ten account for about 9.5%.

The receptor comes from a woman at least 80 years old with acute or convalescent COVID-19. The sequenced sample was peripheral blood. The chain recombines TRBV5-1 with TRBJ2-7; 7 nucleotides align to TRBD1. Written as DNA, the CDR3 is TGCGCCAGCAGCTTGGGTCCCACAGGGGCGGAGTGGCAGTACTTC. Translating it yields CASSLGPTGAEWQYF.